The clone carrying this TCR beta chain was seen a handful of times. The sample originates from a study of tumor-infiltrating lymphocytes in localized non-small cell lung cancer. Whole-study context: From each patient, both tumor and uninvolved lung, non-adjacent to tumor, were sampled.

Measured with immunoSEQ multiplex PCR; TCRdb has only the in-frame clones, and not every one. The sample contains about 16,000 clones, 69% of which appear only once. The clonotype was recovered from a human donor with non-small cell lung cancer. The material sequenced was lung tumor tissue.

This CDR3 is CAISDYGGPKKETQYF. CDR3 DNA sequence: TGTGCCATCAGTGATTACGGGGGACCCAAAAAAGAGACCCAGTACTTC. The V gene is TRBV10-3, the J gene TRBJ2-5, with D possibly matching TRBD2 (6 bases). Deletions cut 3 bases from V and 3 bases from J, with 17 bases between. This CDR3 has 16 residues. Germline V gene data show CDR1 as ENHRY and CDR2 as SYGVKD.